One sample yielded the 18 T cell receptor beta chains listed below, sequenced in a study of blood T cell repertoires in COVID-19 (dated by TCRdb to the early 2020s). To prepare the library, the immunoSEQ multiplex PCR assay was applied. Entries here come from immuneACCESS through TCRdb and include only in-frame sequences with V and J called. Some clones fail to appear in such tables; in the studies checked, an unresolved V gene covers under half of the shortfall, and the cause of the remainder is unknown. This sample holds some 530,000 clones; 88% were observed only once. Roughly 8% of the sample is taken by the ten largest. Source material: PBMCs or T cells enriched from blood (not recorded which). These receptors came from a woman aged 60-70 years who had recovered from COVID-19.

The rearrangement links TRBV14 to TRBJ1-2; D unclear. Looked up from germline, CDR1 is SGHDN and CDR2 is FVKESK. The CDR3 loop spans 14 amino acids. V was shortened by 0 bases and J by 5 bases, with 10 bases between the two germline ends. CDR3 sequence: CASSQDLEPYGYTF. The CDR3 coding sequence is TGTGCCAGCAGCCAAGATTTAGAACCGTATGGCTACACCTTC.

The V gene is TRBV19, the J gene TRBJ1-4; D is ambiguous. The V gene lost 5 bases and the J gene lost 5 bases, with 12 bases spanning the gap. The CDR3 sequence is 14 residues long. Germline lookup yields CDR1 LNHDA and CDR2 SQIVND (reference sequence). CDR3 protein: CASSGRAPNEKLFF. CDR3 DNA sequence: TGTGCCAGTAGTGGCCGAGCGCCAAATGAAAAACTGTTTTTT. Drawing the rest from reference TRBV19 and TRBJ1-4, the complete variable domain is DGGITQSPKYLFRKEGQNVTLSCEQNLNHDAMYWYRQDPGQGLRLIYYSQIVNDFQKGDIAEGYSVSREKKESFPLTVTSAQKNPTAFYLCASSGRAPNEKLFFGSGTQLSVL.

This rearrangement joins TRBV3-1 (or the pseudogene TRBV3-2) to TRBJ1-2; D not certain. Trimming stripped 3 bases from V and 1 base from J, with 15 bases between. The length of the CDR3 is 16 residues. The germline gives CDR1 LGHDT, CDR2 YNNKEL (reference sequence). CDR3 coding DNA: TGTGCCAGCAGCCAGGTTGCGTTCGATCTTAACTATGGCTACACCTTC. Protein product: CASSQVAFDLNYGYTF.

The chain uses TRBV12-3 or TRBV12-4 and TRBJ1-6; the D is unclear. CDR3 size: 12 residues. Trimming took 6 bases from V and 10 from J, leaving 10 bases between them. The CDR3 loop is CASSPTISPLHF. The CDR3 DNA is TGTGCCAGCAGCCCTACGATATCACCCCTCCACTTT.

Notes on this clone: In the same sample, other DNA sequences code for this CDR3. CDR3 region: CASSFGGTYNEQFF. In nucleotides, the CDR3 is TGCGCCAGCAGCTTCGGGGGAACCTACAATGAGCAGTTCTTC. The genes are TRBV5-1 and TRBJ2-1; weak D call: TRBD2 (6 bases). Per the germline V gene, CDR1 is SGHRS and CDR2 is YFSETQ. This CDR3 is built from 14 residues. The V end was cut by 2 bases, the J end by 2 bases, with 8 bases between.

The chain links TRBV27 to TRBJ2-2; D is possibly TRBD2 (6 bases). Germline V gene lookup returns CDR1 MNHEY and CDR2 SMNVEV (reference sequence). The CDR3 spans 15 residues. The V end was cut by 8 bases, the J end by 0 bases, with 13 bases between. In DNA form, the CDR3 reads TGTGCCAGCCCCCTGGGGGGTCCGAACACCGGGGAGCTGTTTTTT. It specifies CASPLGGPNTGELFF.

The CDR3 DNA follows: TGTGCCAGCTCACCCGTTGAGGGTACTGAAGCTTTCTTT. Protein product: CASSPVEGTEAFF. The J gene is TRBJ1-1, the V gene TRBV18; no firm D call. The germline CDR1 and CDR2 sequences are KGHSH and LQKENI. V was clipped by 3 bases and J by 5 bases, with 10 bases between them. There are 13 residues in the CDR3.

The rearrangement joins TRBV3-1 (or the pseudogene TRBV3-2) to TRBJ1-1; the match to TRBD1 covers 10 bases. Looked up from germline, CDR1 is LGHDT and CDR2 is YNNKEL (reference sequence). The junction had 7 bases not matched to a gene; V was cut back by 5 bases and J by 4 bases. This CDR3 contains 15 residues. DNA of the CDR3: TGTGCCAGCAGCTTCCACGGGACAGGGGCCACTGAAGCTTTCTTT. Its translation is CASSFHGTGATEAFF.

Here the CDR3 DNA reads TGTGCCACCAGTGACCCGACTAGAGTGGAGACCCAGTACTTC. Translating it yields CATSDPTRVETQYF. The chain couples TRBV24-1 to TRBJ2-5; possibly TRBD2 for D (6 bases). The CDR3 sequence is 14 residues long. V was pared by 4 bases and J by 5 bases, with 13 bases between. Germline CDR1 reads KGHDR; CDR2 reads SFDVKD.

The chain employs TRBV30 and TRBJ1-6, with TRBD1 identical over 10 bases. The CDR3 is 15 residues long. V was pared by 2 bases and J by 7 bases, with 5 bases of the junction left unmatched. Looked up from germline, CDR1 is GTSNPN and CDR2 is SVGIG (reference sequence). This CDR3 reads CAWSPGQGRNSPLHF. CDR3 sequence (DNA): TGTGCCTGGAGTCCGGGACAGGGGCGAAATTCACCCCTCCACTTT.

The CDR3 sequence is CASSYSAGTSGPYEQYV. CDR3 coding DNA: TGTGCCAGCAGTTACTCCGCCGGGACTAGCGGGCCCTACGAGCAGTACGTC. V gene TRBV6-2 or TRBV6-3 combines with J gene TRBJ2-7, with 12 bases lining up with TRBD2. This CDR3 spans 17 amino acids. Per the germline V gene, CDR1 is MNHEY and CDR2 is SVGEGT. Trimming took 0 bases from V and 2 from J; bases not matched to a gene: 5.

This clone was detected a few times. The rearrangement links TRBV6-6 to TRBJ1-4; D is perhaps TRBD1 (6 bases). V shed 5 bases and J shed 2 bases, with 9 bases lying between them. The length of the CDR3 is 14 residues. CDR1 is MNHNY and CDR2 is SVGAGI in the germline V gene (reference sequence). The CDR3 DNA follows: TGTGCCAGCAGTAAACAGGGTACTAATGAAAAACTGTTTTTT. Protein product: CASSKQGTNEKLFF.

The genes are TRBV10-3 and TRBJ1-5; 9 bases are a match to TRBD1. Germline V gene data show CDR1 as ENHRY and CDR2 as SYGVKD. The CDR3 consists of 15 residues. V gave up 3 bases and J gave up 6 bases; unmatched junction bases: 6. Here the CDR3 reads CAISEGDREGQPQHF. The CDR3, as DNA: TGTGCCATCAGTGAAGGGGACAGGGAAGGTCAGCCCCAGCATTTT.

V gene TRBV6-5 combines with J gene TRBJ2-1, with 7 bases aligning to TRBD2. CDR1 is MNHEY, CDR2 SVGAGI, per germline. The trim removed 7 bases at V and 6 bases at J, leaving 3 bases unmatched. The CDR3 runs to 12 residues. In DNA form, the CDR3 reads TGTGCCAGCAACGTAGCGGGCAATGAGCAGTTCTTC. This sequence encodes CASNVAGNEQFF.

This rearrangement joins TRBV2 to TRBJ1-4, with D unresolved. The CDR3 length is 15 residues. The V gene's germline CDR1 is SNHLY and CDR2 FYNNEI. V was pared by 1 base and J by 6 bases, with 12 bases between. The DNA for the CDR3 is TGTGCCAGCAGTGAAGGCCCCGTGGCGGATGAAAAACTGTTTTTT. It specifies CASSEGPVADEKLFF. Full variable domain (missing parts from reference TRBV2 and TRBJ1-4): EPEVTQTPSHQVTQMGQEVILRCVPISNHLYFYWYRQILGQKVEFLVSFYNNEISEKSEIFDDQFSVERPDGSNFTLKIRSTKLEDSAMYFCASSEGPVADEKLFFGSGTQLSVL.

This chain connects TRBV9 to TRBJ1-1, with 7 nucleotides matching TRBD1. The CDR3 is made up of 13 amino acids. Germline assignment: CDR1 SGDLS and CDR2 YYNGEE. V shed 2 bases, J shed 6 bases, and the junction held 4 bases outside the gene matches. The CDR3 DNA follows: TGTGCCAGCAGCGTTATAGGACAGGCTGAAGCTTTCTTT. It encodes CASSVIGQAEAFF.

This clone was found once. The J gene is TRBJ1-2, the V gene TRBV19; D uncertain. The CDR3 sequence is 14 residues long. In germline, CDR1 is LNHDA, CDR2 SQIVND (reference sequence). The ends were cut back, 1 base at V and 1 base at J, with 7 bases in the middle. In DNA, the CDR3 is TGTGCCAGTAGTATAGGGGCAGTTAACTATGGCTACACCTTC. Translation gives CASSIGAVNYGYTF.

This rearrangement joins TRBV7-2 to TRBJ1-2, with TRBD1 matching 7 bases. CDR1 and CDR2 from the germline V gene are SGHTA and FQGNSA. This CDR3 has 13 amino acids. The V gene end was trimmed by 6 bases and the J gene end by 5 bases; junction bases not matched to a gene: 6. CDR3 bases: TGTGCCAGCAGTATTACAGGGGTATATGGCTACACCTTC. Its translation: CASSITGVYGYTF.